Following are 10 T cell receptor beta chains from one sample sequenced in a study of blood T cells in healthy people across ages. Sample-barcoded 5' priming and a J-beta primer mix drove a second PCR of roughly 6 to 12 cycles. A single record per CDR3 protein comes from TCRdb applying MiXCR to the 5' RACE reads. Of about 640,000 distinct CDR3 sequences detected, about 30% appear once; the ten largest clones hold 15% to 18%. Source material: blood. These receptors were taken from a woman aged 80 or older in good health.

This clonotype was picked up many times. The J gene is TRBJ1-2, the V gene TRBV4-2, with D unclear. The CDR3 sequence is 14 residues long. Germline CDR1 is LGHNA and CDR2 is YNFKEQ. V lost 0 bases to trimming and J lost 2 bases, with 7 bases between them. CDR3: CASSQEGGNYGYTF. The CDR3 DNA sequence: TGTGCCAGCAGCCAAGAAGGAGGGAACTATGGCTACACCTTC.

Here the CDR3 reads CASSLRRGRGYTF. For the CDR3, the DNA is TGTGCCAGCAGCCTCCGGCGGGGTCGGGGCTACACCTTC. The chain has TRBV3-1 and TRBJ1-2; no reliable D call. CDR3 length equals 13 residues. Deletions cut 4 bases from V and 8 bases from J, with 14 bases between. CDR1 and CDR2 (germline): LGHDT, YNNKEL (reference sequence).

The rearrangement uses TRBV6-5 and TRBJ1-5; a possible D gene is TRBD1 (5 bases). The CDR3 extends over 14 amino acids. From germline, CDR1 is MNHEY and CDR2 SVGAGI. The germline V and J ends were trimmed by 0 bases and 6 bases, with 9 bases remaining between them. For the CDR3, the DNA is TGTGCCAGCAGTTACTCTTCGGGGGGTCAGCCCCAGCATTTT. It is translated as CASSYSSGGQPQHF.

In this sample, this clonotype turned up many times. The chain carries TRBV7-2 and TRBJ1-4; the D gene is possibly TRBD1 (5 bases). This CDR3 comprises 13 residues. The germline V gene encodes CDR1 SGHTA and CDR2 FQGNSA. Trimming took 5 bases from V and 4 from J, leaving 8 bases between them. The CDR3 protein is CASSKQVNEKLFF. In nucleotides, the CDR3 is TGTGCCAGCAGCAAACAGGTTAATGAAAAACTGTTTTTT.

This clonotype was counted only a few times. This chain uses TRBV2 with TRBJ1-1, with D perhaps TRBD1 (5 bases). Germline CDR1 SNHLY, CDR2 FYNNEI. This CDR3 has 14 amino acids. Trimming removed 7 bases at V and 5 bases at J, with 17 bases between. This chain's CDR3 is CASIPDNWATEAFF. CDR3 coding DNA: TGTGCCAGCATCCCGGACAACTGGGCGACTGAAGCTTTCTTT.

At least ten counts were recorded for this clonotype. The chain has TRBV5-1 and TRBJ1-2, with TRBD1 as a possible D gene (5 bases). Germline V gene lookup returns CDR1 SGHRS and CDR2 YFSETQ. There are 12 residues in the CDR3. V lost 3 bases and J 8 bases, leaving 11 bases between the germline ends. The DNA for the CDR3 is TGCGCCAGCAGCTGGGGGACGAGCGGCTACACCTTC. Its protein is CASSWGTSGYTF.

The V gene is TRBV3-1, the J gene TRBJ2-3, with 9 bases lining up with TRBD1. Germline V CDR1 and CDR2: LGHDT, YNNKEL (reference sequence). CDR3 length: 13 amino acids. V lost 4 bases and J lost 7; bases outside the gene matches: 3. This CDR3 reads CASSRQGGYTQYF. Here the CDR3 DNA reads TGTGCCAGCAGCCGACAGGGGGGCTATACGCAGTATTTT.

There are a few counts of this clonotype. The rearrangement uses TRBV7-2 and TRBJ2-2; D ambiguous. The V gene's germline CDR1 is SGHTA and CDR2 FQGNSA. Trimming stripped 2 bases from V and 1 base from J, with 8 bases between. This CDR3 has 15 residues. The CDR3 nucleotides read TGTGCCAGCAGCTTAAACGGGTTGAACACCGGGGAGCTGTTTTTT. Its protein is CASSLNGLNTGELFF.

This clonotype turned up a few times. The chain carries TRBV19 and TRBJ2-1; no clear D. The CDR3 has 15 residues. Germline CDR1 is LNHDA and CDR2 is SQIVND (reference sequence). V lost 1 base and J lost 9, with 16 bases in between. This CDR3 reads CASSIVGRPRTEQFF. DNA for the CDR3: TGTGCCAGTAGTATAGTGGGCAGGCCCCGTACTGAGCAGTTCTTC.

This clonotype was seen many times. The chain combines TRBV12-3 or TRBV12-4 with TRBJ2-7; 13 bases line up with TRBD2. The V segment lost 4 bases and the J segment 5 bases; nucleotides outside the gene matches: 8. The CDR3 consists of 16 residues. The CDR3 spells CASSSGLAGVSHEQYF. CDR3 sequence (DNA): TGTGCCAGCAGTTCCGGACTAGCGGGGGTATCACACGAGCAGTACTTC.